Following are 32 T cell receptor beta chains from one sample sequenced in a study of blood T cells in healthy people across ages. A second PCR of roughly 6 to 12 cycles used a sample-barcoded 5' primer and a J-beta primer mix. MiXCR was run by TCRdb on the 5' RACE reads, yielding one entry per CDR3 protein. The table records about 1.5 million distinct CDR3 sequences, 35% to 45% of them present only once. Sequencing used blood. The receptors come from a woman younger than 35 in good health.

This clonotype was picked up one time. V is TRBV5-1 and J is TRBJ1-1; D might be TRBD1 (5 bases). This CDR3 region has 14 residues. Germline assignment: CDR1 SGHRS and CDR2 YFSETQ. Trimming pared 5 bases from V and 3 bases from J, leaving 14 bases between. The CDR3 DNA reads TGCGCCAGCAGTGACCCCCGAGGGGACACTGAAGCTTTCTTT. Amino acids: CASSDPRGDTEAFF.

V is TRBV5-5 and J is TRBJ1-1; 7 bases align to TRBD1. Germline-derived CDR1 and CDR2 are SGHKS and YYEKEE (reference sequence). V was pared by 4 bases and J by 12 bases, with 15 bases of the junction left unmatched. There are 14 residues in the CDR3. The CDR3 nucleotides read TGTGCCAGCAGCCCTTCCCAGGACAGGCCTAAGACTTTCTTT. As protein: CASSPSQDRPKTFF.

This clonotype occurred once. The genes are TRBV7-2 and TRBJ2-7, with 10 bases that match TRBD2. Trimming cost V 5 bases and J 2 bases; bases outside gene matches: 6. The CDR3 is made up of 15 amino acids. In germline, CDR1 is SGHTA, CDR2 FQGNSA. CDR3 DNA sequence: TGTGCCAGCAGCCCCGGGACTAGCGCGACCTACGAGCAGTACTTC. Translation gives CASSPGTSATYEQYF.

Only a few counts were recorded for this clonotype. The chain has TRBV20-1 and TRBJ1-2; D is undetermined. This CDR3 has 12 amino acids. Germline V lookup: CDR1 DFQATT, CDR2 SNEGSKA (reference sequence). The V end lost 2 bases, the J end lost 8 bases, and 12 bases lay between the germline ends. CDR3 region: CSARPGSGGYTF. The CDR3 bases are TGCAGTGCTAGACCCGGTTCCGGAGGCTACACCTTC.

This clonotype has a handful of counts. V usage is TRBV20-1 and J usage is TRBJ1-2; 10 bases fit TRBD1. Germline V gives CDR1 DFQATT, CDR2 SNEGSKA (reference sequence). The CDR3 has 15 amino acids. The J segment lost 3 bases and the V segment lost 3 bases, leaving 7 bases of the junction unmatched. The CDR3 loop reads CSASPGQGTDYGYTF. CDR3 bases: TGCAGTGCTAGTCCGGGACAGGGGACCGACTATGGCTACACCTTC.

The J gene is TRBJ2-7, the V gene TRBV12-3 or TRBV12-4, with TRBD2 matching 8 bases. CDR3 length: 14 residues. The junction had 13 bases not matched to a gene; V was cut back by 8 bases and J by 7 bases. The DNA of the CDR3 is TGTGCCAGCTCCCCGGAGGGACTAGTGGGTGAGCAGTACTTC. Protein product: CASSPEGLVGEQYF.

J is TRBJ2-7 and V is TRBV25-1; D remains ambiguous. The germline gives CDR1 MGHDK, CDR2 SYGVNS. Trimming took 9 bases from V and 4 from J, leaving 16 bases between them. CDR3 length: 13 residues. This chain's CDR3 is CASNKGIQYEQYF. CDR3 nucleotide sequence: TGTGCCAGTAACAAGGGTATCCAATACGAGCAGTACTTC.

This clonotype showed up just a few times. This chain links TRBV5-5 with TRBJ1-1, with D perhaps matching TRBD1 (5 bases). The ends were cut back, 0 bases at V and 6 bases at J, with 9 bases in the middle. Germline V gives CDR1 SGHKS, CDR2 YYEKEE (reference sequence). The CDR3 is 13 amino acids. CDR3 sequence: CASSLGLGAEAFF. The CDR3 nucleotides are TGTGCCAGCAGCTTGGGCCTGGGGGCTGAAGCTTTCTTT. Variable domain in full (rest from reference TRBV5-5 and TRBJ1-1): DAGVTQSPTHLIKTRGQQVTLRCSPISGHKSVSWYQQVLGQGPQFIFQYYEKEERGRGNFPDRFSARQFPNYSSELNVNALLLGDSALYLCASSLGLGAEAFFGQGTRLTVV.

The chain joins TRBV20-1 to TRBJ2-1; either TRBD1 or TRBD2 may fit D (5 bases each). V dropped 5 bases and J dropped 5 bases, with 13 bases sitting between them. This CDR3 is built from 13 residues. Per the germline V gene, CDR1 is DFQATT and CDR2 is SNEGSKA (reference sequence). The CDR3, as DNA: TGCAGTGCTGGGGGTAGGTCGGACAATGAGCAGTTCTTC. Translating it yields CSAGGRSDNEQFF.

This clonotype was recorded a few times. The chain is built from TRBV29-1 and TRBJ2-3; 7 nucleotides match TRBD1. V trimming: 3 bases; J trimming: 4 bases; junction bases outside the gene matches: 7. This CDR3 is 14 amino acids long. CDR1 is SQVTM, CDR2 ANQGSEA, per germline. As DNA, the CDR3 is TGCAGCGTTGAGAAGACAGGGCGGGCAGATACGCAGTATTTT. It yields the protein CSVEKTGRADTQYF.

The chain uses TRBV11-2 and TRBJ2-2, with a tentative D call TRBD1 (6 bases). CDR3 length: 15 amino acids. CDR1 is SGHAT, CDR2 FQNNGV, per germline. Trimming removed 4 bases from V and 2 bases from J, with 11 bases in between. CDR3 in amino acids: CASSYTDSNTGELFF. DNA for the CDR3: TGTGCCAGCAGCTACACGGACAGTAACACCGGGGAGCTGTTTTTT.

The gene calls are TRBV14 and TRBJ1-2; a possible D gene is TRBD1 (5 bases). Trimming took off 0 bases at V and 7 bases at J, with 12 bases between the two ends. CDR1 is SGHDN and CDR2 is FVKESK in the germline V gene. The CDR3 loop spans 14 amino acids. The DNA for the CDR3 is TGTGCCAGCAGCCAAGACAGGGTGTCAAGTGGCTACACCTTC. It codes for CASSQDRVSSGYTF.

The chain recombines TRBV6-5 with TRBJ2-2, with 13 bases lining up with TRBD2. Germline V gene sequence: CDR1 MNHEY, CDR2 SVGAGI. V lost 4 bases to trimming and J lost 4 bases; unmatched junction nucleotides: 3. The CDR3 runs 16 residues. CDR3 bases: TGTGCCAGCAGTTCAACTAGCGGGAGGGGCACCGGGGAGCTGTTTTTT. Residues: CASSSTSGRGTGELFF.

A few counts support this clonotype. The V gene is TRBV9, the J gene TRBJ2-7; tentatively, D is TRBD2 (5 bases). Between the trimmed V and J ends, which lost 4 bases and 5 bases, there was a span of 16 bases. Germline loops: CDR1 SGDLS, CDR2 YYNGEE. The CDR3 contains 14 residues. The CDR3 sequence: CASSLGWGVHEQYF. CDR3 sequence (DNA): TGTGCCAGCAGCTTAGGATGGGGAGTCCACGAGCAGTACTTC.

The chain recombines TRBV7-9 with TRBJ2-7; 10 bases line up with TRBD1. This CDR3 is built from 15 residues. Germline CDR1 is SEHNR and CDR2 is FQNEAQ (reference sequence). Losses at the gene ends were 4 bases for V and 4 bases for J; bases not matched to a gene: 7. The CDR3 is CASSYPDRGRYEQYF. DNA of the CDR3: TGTGCCAGCAGCTACCCGGACAGGGGGAGATACGAGCAGTACTTC.

In regard to this clonotype: The junction departs from germline at one end; a sequencing error may be responsible. The chain combines TRBV20-1 with TRBJ1-1; unclear D gene. The CDR3 is 11 residues long. Germline CDR1 DFQATT, CDR2 SNEGSKA (reference sequence). Written as DNA, the CDR3 is TGCGGTGCCCTGATGAACACTGAAGCTTTCTTT. Amino acids: CGALMNTEAFF.

V gene TRBV20-1 combines with J gene TRBJ2-7; 8 bases are a match to TRBD2. Per germline, CDR1 DFQATT and CDR2 SNEGSKA (reference sequence). The CDR3 length is 14 residues. V lost 6 bases to trimming and J lost 0 bases; unmatched junction nucleotides: 7. CDR3 in amino acids: CSAAVAGSSYEQYF. CDR3 nucleotides: TGCAGTGCGGCGGTAGCGGGAAGCTCCTACGAGCAGTACTTC.

The chain links TRBV5-1 to TRBJ2-1; D remains unclear. V was shortened by 5 bases and J by 7 bases, with 13 bases between the two germline ends. This CDR3 is 13 amino acids long. CDR1 and CDR2 from the germline V gene are SGHRS and YFSETQ. The CDR3: CASRAHRENEQFF. CDR3 DNA: TGCGCCAGCAGGGCACATAGGGAAAATGAGCAGTTCTTC.

In DNA form, the CDR3 reads TGTGCCAGCAGCTCGTACGGGGGGGCACGTAATGAGCAGTTCTTC. Amino acids: CASSSYGGARNEQFF. The rearrangement joins TRBV7-2 to TRBJ2-1; 8 nucleotides agree with TRBD2. Trimming at V came to 4 bases and at J to 7 bases, leaving 9 bases not matched to a gene. The CDR3 is 15 amino acids. Germline V gene sequence: CDR1 SGHTA, CDR2 FQGNSA.

The count of this clonotype is one. The CDR3 nucleotides read TGTGCCAGCAGCGGATCCTGCGAGCAGTTCTTC. It yields the protein CASSGSCEQFF. The genes are TRBV14 and TRBJ2-1; D gene unclear. This CDR3 comprises 11 residues. V was cut by 5 bases and J by 10 bases, with 9 bases left in between. The germline gives CDR1 SGHDN, CDR2 FVKESK.

This clonotype was seen only a few times. The chain links TRBV4-1 to TRBJ2-7; D may match TRBD1 or TRBD2 (6 bases each). The CDR3 spans 14 residues. The germline gives CDR1 MGHRA, CDR2 YSYEKL. V lost 2 bases and J 11 bases, leaving 19 bases between the germline ends. CDR3 bases: TGCGCCAGCAGCCAAACTCCAGGGGAAGGAGGGGAGTACTTC. The encoded protein is CASSQTPGEGGEYF.

In its sample, this clonotype was seen a few times. The chain links TRBV5-1 to TRBJ2-1, with no clear D. Germline V lookup: CDR1 SGHRS, CDR2 YFSETQ. With 2 bases removed from V and 8 bases from J, the gap between germline ends came to 14 bases. The CDR3 is made up of 14 amino acids. CDR3 DNA sequence: TGCGCCAGCAGCTTTACAGAGAGCCAACATGAGCAGTTCTTC. Translating gives CASSFTESQHEQFF.

This chain joins TRBV6-2 or TRBV6-3 and TRBJ2-7; D might be TRBD1 (6 bases). Germline assignment: CDR1 MNHEY and CDR2 SVGEGT. The length of the CDR3 is 13 residues. V was shortened by 8 bases and J by 9 bases, with 20 bases between the two germline ends. CDR3 DNA: TGTGCCAGCGTCCGGGACACCTCTACGGGGCAGTACTTC. Translated: CASVRDTSTGQYF.

The chain has TRBV5-5 and TRBJ2-5, with D possibly matching TRBD1 (6 bases). The DNA matches TRBJ2-7 better at its end, which makes the J call doubtful. CDR1 SGHKS and CDR2 YYEKEE come from the germline V gene (reference sequence). The CDR3 runs to 12 residues. CDR3 protein: CASVGTFGEQYF. CDR3 in DNA: TGTGCCAGCGTGGGGACATTCGGCGAGCAGTACTTC.

This chain connects TRBV12-3 or TRBV12-4 to TRBJ1-6; no reliable D call. Trimming left V 5 bases short and J 9 bases short, with 14 bases between. The CDR3 consists of 14 residues. The CDR3, as DNA: TGTGCCAGCAGTCCGTCGTCTCTGGGTTCACCCCTCCACTTT. Its protein product is CASSPSSLGSPLHF.

This sequence joins TRBV21-1 and TRBJ1-4. TRBV21-1 is classified as a pseudogene. The CDR3 extends over 12 amino acids. Here the CDR3 DNA reads TGTGCCAGCACACGATCGGCTGAAAAACTGTTTTTT. Encoded protein: CASTRSAEKLFF.

This clonotype showed up just a few times. V and J are TRBV5-8 and TRBJ1-2; D is uncertain. V lost 4 bases to trimming and J lost 8 bases, with 21 bases between them. The CDR3 is made up of 15 amino acids. Per germline, CDR1 SGHTS and CDR2 YDEGEE. For the CDR3, the DNA is TGTGCCAGCAGCAAGGACGTGGAGTCTATAGCAGGCTACACCTTC. Protein product: CASSKDVESIAGYTF.

The genes are TRBV20-1 and TRBJ1-1; maybe TRBD1 (6 bases). V dropped 5 bases and J dropped 5 bases, with 18 bases sitting between them. Germline CDR1 DFQATT, CDR2 SNEGSKA (reference sequence). The CDR3 contains 14 residues. The CDR3 loop reads CSAPRREGETEAFF. DNA of the CDR3: TGCAGTGCTCCGAGACGTGAGGGGGAAACTGAAGCTTTCTTT.

The rearrangement links TRBV5-1 to TRBJ1-2; D ambiguous. The CDR3 has 14 amino acids. CDR1 SGHRS and CDR2 YFSETQ come from the germline V gene. Trimming shortened V by 4 bases and J by 8 bases, and 18 bases separated the two germline ends. CDR3 region: CASSTQPGTYGYTF. The CDR3 DNA reads TGCGCCAGCAGCACCCAACCGGGAACTTACGGCTACACCTTC.

This clonotype was detected only once. The rearrangement links TRBV20-1 to TRBJ2-3, with a weak D call TRBD1 (6 bases). CDR1 and CDR2 from the germline V gene are DFQATT and SNEGSKA (reference sequence). V was pared by 8 bases and J by 4 bases, with 10 bases between. The CDR3 extends over 11 amino acids. The CDR3 loop is CSWTAADTQYF. In DNA, the CDR3 is TGCAGTTGGACAGCGGCAGATACGCAGTATTTT.

The chain recombines TRBV27 with TRBJ2-5; weak D call: TRBD2 (7 bases). The J call may be incorrect, as the DNA end agrees better with TRBJ2-7. CDR1 and CDR2 (germline): MNHEY, SMNVEV (reference sequence). The CDR3 extends over 11 amino acids. The CDR3 DNA reads TGTGCCAGCAAGGGGGGGGTCGAGCAGTACTTC. Amino acids: CASKGGVEQYF.

The J gene is TRBJ2-5, the V gene TRBV12-3 or TRBV12-4; 11 positions match TRBD2. There are 16 residues in the CDR3. V trimming: 3 bases; J trimming: 11 bases; junction bases outside the gene matches: 14. As DNA, the CDR3 is TGTGCCAGCAGTTTTAGCGGGAGGGTTTCCTACAATGAGCAGTACTTC. Translation: CASSFSGRVSYNEQYF.